This T cell receptor (beta chain) derives from a study of T-cell reconstitution after alpha-beta-depleted transplantation in children. Findings of the study overall: At the one-year point after transplant, T-cell counts and TCRbeta diversity were found to come mostly from T cells that had been newly produced.

With 0 bases clipped from V and 6 bases from J, the junction kept 6 bases outside the gene matches. The germline V gene encodes CDR1 ENHRY and CDR2 SYGVKD. The CDR3 is 16 amino acids. This clonotype was detected many times. The antigen remains unidentified. Molecular barcoding with unique molecular identifiers was used for the TCRbeta library. TCRdb processed the PCR reads anew with MiXCR; each CDR3 protein has one entry. The repertoire consists of about 300,000 distinct CDR3 sequences, with about a tenth occurring once and the leading ten covering 7% to 9.5%. This chain joins TRBV10-3 and TRBJ2-1, with 9 bases fitting TRBD2. Sequenced material: PBMCs, taken before TCRalphabeta/CD19-depleted stem cell transplant. The origin of this receptor is a boy younger than two with acute myeloid leukemia, due to receive a stem cell transplant. The CDR3 DNA is TGTGCCATCAGTGAGTCACAGGCGGGGGGGCCCAATGAGCAGTTCTTC. As protein: CAISESQAGGPNEQFF.